This TCR beta chain was sequenced for a study of HIV-infected patients and healthy controls. One entry per CDR3 protein results from TCRdb running MiXCR on the 5' RACE reads. The sample yields more than 15,000 distinct CDR3 sequences, approximately 19% seen once. The ends lost 0 bases at V and 6 bases at J; junction bases unmatched: 6. Looked up from germline, CDR1 is SQVTM and CDR2 is ANQGSEA. This CDR3 comprises 15 residues. This clonotype has only a few counts. Input material: CD8+ T cells from blood. This chain connects TRBV29-1 to TRBJ1-5; 9 nucleotides align to TRBD1. This clonotype was sampled from a human donor in good health. The CDR3 bases are TGCAGCGTTGAAGATCTAGGGACAGGGAGTCAGCCCCAGCATTTT. It encodes CSVEDLGTGSQPQHF.